A selection of T cell receptor beta chains follows, all from one sample in a study of T-cell reconstitution after alpha-beta-depleted transplantation in children. TCRdb re-analysed the PCR reads in MiXCR, keeping a single row per CDR3 protein. The sample shows approximately 500,000 distinct CDR3 sequences, roughly 30% of them seen only once. Material: PBMCs, obtained before TCRalphabeta/CD19-depleted stem cell transplant. These receptors originate from a boy under two years old with Wiskott-Aldrich syndrome, due to receive a stem cell transplant. CDR3s include the opening cysteine and the closing phenylalanine or tryptophan.

V gene	J gene	CDR3 protein
TRBV20-1	TRBJ2-2	CSASGTENTGELFF
TRBV10-3	TRBJ2-5	CAIIDIQGKETQYF
TRBV29-1	TRBJ1-2	CSAATNPLYGYTF
TRBV20-1	TRBJ1-5	CSARDLLYSNQPQHF
TRBV28	TRBJ2-7	CATAIPPYEQYF
TRBV10-3	TRBJ2-1	CAISAKQGRDNEQFF
TRBV10-3	TRBJ2-2	CAISEKEGTGELFF
TRBV5-1	TRBJ1-4	CASSLGRGEKLFF
TRBV12-3/TRBV12-4	TRBJ2-3	CASKFRFQDTDTQYF
TRBV5-1	TRBJ2-5	CASSLVRREETQYF
TRBV18	TRBJ1-1	CASSPLGGTEAFF
TRBV29-1	TRBJ2-3	CSVRGQGSDTQYF
TRBV10-1	-	CASSAGGTQYF
TRBV5-1	TRBJ2-5	CASNDLSMGETQYF
TRBV10-3	TRBJ2-1	CAISERRDEQFF
TRBV10-3	TRBJ2-1	CAISTFHNEQFF
TRBV5-1	TRBJ2-2	CASSSTGGFTGELFF
TRBV11-3	TRBJ2-1	CASSRANNEQFF
TRBV3-1	TRBJ2-5	CASSPSRDREQETQYF
TRBV24-1	TRBJ1-1	CATGPRGTEAFF
TRBV5-1	TRBJ2-1	CASSLEGSPNEQFF
TRBV20-1	TRBJ2-1	CSARRAGPSVEQFF
TRBV5-1	TRBJ2-3	CASSSGTSTDTQYF
TRBV29-1	TRBJ2-1	CSGSGSSYNEQFF
TRBV4-1	TRBJ2-3	CASSQGPGQGTGDTQYF
TRBV3-1	TRBJ2-1	CASSARLSSYNEQFF
TRBV4-2	TRBJ1-1	CASSQEEGTEAFF
TRBV20-1	TRBJ2-2	CSARVPTSNTGELFF
TRBV27	TRBJ1-4	CASRTSRRNEKLFF
TRBV7-2	TRBJ2-5	CASSPGWASGISETQYF
TRBV7-6	TRBJ1-3	CASSFTGASSGNTIYF
TRBV27	TRBJ1-5	CASSPGPGRRANQPQHF
TRBV20-1	TRBJ1-1	CSAIGMNTEAFF
TRBV5-1	TRBJ2-7	CASTAGGEYEQYF
TRBV12-3/TRBV12-4	TRBJ2-5	CASSLDIGGGLVETQYF
TRBV3-1	TRBJ2-1	CASSQDLAGGSYNEQFF
TRBV28	TRBJ2-7	CASSLQGMSSYEQYF
TRBV20-1	TRBJ1-5	CSARIQGSQPQHF
TRBV20-1	TRBJ2-5	CSARDIRQGIQETQYF
TRBV5-5	TRBJ2-3	CASSLTHNTDTQYF
TRBV7-9	TRBJ2-1	CASSPTLREGRNEQFF
TRBV5-1	TRBJ2-3	CASSPQPGLAGGDTDTQYF
TRBV5-1	TRBJ2-4	CASSLRQFIGIQYF
TRBV24-1	TRBJ2-1	CATSDAGTGSYNEQFF
TRBV5-6	TRBJ1-3	CASSLWHSGNTIYF
TRBV5-1	TRBJ2-3	CASSLYGTASTDTQYF
TRBV10-3	TRBJ2-7	CAISEHPSGSSYEQYF
TRBV29-1	TRBJ2-7	CSVVTPGLPGEQYF
TRBV11-2	TRBJ2-7	CASSFIGRVDEQYF